The 28 T cell receptor beta chains below were found in one sample sequenced in a study of cytomegalovirus exposure and HLA in healthy donors (dated by TCRdb to 2015 to 2018). Library preparation employed the immunoSEQ multiplex PCR assay. For the multiplex PCR, a mixture combining 60 forward primers for TCR Vbeta segments and 13 reverse primers for TCR Jbeta segments was used. TCRdb stores this immuneACCESS table with in-frame sequences only. Part of the clones is absent; in the studies checked, under half of the shortfall reflects unresolved V genes, and no reason is known for the rest. A total of 120,000 or so clones appear in this sample, around three quarters of them only once. The top ten hold 5.8% of the sample. The sequenced sample consisted of PBMCs. The receptors were gathered from a man between 18 and 29 years old in good health and CMV-seropositive.

V gene TRBV6-6 combines with J gene TRBJ1-1, with 7 bases lining up with TRBD1. This CDR3 is built from 14 residues. Trimming took 2 bases from V and 8 from J; bases not matched to a gene: 8. Germline V CDR1 and CDR2: MNHNY, SVGAGI (reference sequence). CDR3 protein: CASSYVQGQTEAFF. CDR3 DNA: TGTGCCAGCAGTTACGTACAGGGGCAGACCGAAGCTTTCTTT.

V and J are TRBV6-1 and TRBJ1-4; D is uncertain. CDR1 is MNHNS, CDR2 SASEGT, per germline. The CDR3 contains 15 residues. V was clipped by 6 bases and J by 0 bases, with 11 bases between them. CDR3 bases: TGTGCCAGCAGGGTAGCTCCAACAACTAATGAAAAACTGTTTTTT. Translation gives CASRVAPTTNEKLFF.

The chain combines TRBV19 with TRBJ1-5, with 7 bases matching TRBD1. This CDR3 is built from 14 residues. CDR1 is LNHDA, CDR2 SQIVND, per germline (reference sequence). V gave up 8 bases and J gave up 9 bases; unmatched junction bases: 13. The CDR3 protein is CASAQGTGERPQHF. CDR3 sequence (DNA): TGTGCCAGTGCCCAAGGAACAGGGGAGCGGCCCCAGCATTTT.

The genes are TRBV7-9 and TRBJ2-7; D remains ambiguous. The CDR3 covers 15 residues. V dropped 5 bases and J dropped 3 bases, with 17 bases sitting between them. Germline-derived CDR1 and CDR2 are SEHNR and FQNEAQ (reference sequence). CDR3 region: CASSQTQNLYYEQYF. As DNA, the CDR3 is TGTGCCAGCAGCCAAACCCAGAACCTTTACTACGAGCAGTACTTC.

This sequence joins TRBV10-3 and TRBJ2-7, with 8 bases identical to TRBD2. Germline V gene lookup returns CDR1 ENHRY and CDR2 SYGVKD. V shed 4 bases, J shed 2 bases, and the junction held 7 bases outside the gene matches. The CDR3 length is 15 residues. Written as DNA, the CDR3 is TGTGCCATCAGTGGCCCAGCGGGGGCGACCTACGAGCAGTACTTC. Protein product: CAISGPAGATYEQYF.

The chain carries TRBV6-6 and TRBJ1-5, with D perhaps matching TRBD1 (5 bases). CDR3 length: 14 amino acids. CDR1 is MNHNY, CDR2 SVGAGI, per germline (reference sequence). The V and J ends lost 4 bases and 3 bases respectively, with 10 bases between them. CDR3 sequence reads: CASSSSTDNQPQHF. CDR3 DNA sequence: TGTGCCAGCAGTTCCTCGACAGACAATCAGCCCCAGCATTTT.

The chain joins TRBV5-1 to TRBJ2-1, with 7 bases identical to TRBD2. The germline V gene encodes CDR1 SGHRS and CDR2 YFSETQ. The CDR3 has 14 residues. Trimming removed 4 bases from V and 6 bases from J; junction bases left unmatched: 7. The CDR3 DNA follows: TGCGCCAGCAGCAGCGGGACGTCGGGCAATGAGCAGTTCTTC. Its translation: CASSSGTSGNEQFF.

The CDR3 DNA follows: TGTGCCACCAGCGAGAGATTGGGACGTCAGGGGTATCCCAACTATGGCTACACCTTC. It translates to CATSERLGRQGYPNYGYTF. The J gene is TRBJ1-2, the V gene TRBV15, with a possible D match to TRBD1 (6 bases). This CDR3 has 19 amino acids. V was trimmed by 5 bases and J by 2 bases, leaving 27 bases between them. Germline V CDR1 and CDR2: LNHNV, YYDKDF (reference sequence).

There are a few counts of this clone. The chain is built from TRBV6-1 and TRBJ2-5; D is ambiguous. V lost 7 bases to trimming and J lost 5 bases, with 5 bases between them. There are 10 residues in the CDR3. Germline-derived CDR1 and CDR2 are MNHNS and SASEGT. DNA of the CDR3: TGTGCCAGCATCAGGGAGACCCAGTACTTC. Encoded protein: CASIRETQYF.

V gene TRBV4-1 combines with J gene TRBJ2-7, with D possibly matching TRBD1 (5 bases). The CDR3 runs 13 residues. The germline V and J ends were trimmed by 4 bases and 0 bases, with 7 bases remaining between them. Per the germline V gene, CDR1 is MGHRA and CDR2 is YSYEKL. CDR3: CASSPTASYEQYF. The CDR3 bases are TGCGCCAGCAGCCCGACAGCCTCCTACGAGCAGTACTTC.

The rearrangement joins TRBV5-1 to TRBJ2-3; 11 bases line up with TRBD2. CDR3 length: 17 amino acids. The V gene end was trimmed by 2 bases and the J gene end by 2 bases; junction bases not matched to a gene: 7. Germline V gene data show CDR1 as SGHRS and CDR2 as YFSETQ. The CDR3, as DNA: TGCGCCAGCAGCTTTAGCGGGGGGGCAGGCCCCACAGATACGCAGTATTTT. This encodes CASSFSGGAGPTDTQYF.

This sequence joins TRBV18 and TRBJ1-2; unclear D gene. The CDR3 spans 15 residues. The V end was cut by 3 bases, the J end by 2 bases, with 13 bases between. Germline V gives CDR1 KGHSH, CDR2 LQKENI. CDR3 DNA: TGTGCCAGCTCACCCCTTGAGGAGGGAAACTATGGCTACACCTTC. Amino acids: CASSPLEEGNYGYTF.

The rearrangement joins TRBV7-3 to TRBJ2-5; 13 bases match TRBD2. V shed 5 bases, J shed 5 bases, and the junction held 5 bases outside the gene matches. The CDR3 loop spans 15 amino acids. Germline CDR1 is SGHTA and CDR2 is FQGTGA. The CDR3, as DNA: TGTGCCAGCAGCCTGACTAGCGGGAGGCTGGAGACCCAGTACTTC. Its protein product is CASSLTSGRLETQYF.

V gene TRBV6-5 combines with J gene TRBJ2-7; D might be TRBD1 (6 bases). Per germline, CDR1 MNHEY and CDR2 SVGAGI. The V end lost 0 bases, the J end lost 2 bases, and 8 bases lay between the germline ends. This CDR3 has 14 residues. CDR3: CASSYSTGPYEQYF. CDR3 coding DNA: TGTGCCAGCAGTTACTCGACAGGCCCCTACGAGCAGTACTTC.

The chain joins TRBV11-2 to TRBJ1-6; a weak D match, TRBD1 (6 bases). CDR1 SGHAT and CDR2 FQNNGV come from the germline V gene. Trimming removed 4 bases at V and 9 bases at J, with 19 bases between. This CDR3 contains 16 residues. CDR3 DNA: TGTGCCAGCAGCTCGACCTACCAGGGGCCACCTTCACCCCTCCACTTT. This gives the protein CASSSTYQGPPSPLHF.

The chain couples TRBV7-9 to TRBJ2-5, with a weak D call TRBD1 (6 bases). The CDR3 covers 13 residues. V was trimmed by 5 bases and J by 3 bases, leaving 10 bases between them. Germline lookup yields CDR1 SEHNR and CDR2 FQNEAQ (reference sequence). The chain's CDR3 is CASSVTGKETQYF. CDR3 bases: TGTGCCAGCAGCGTTACAGGGAAAGAGACCCAGTACTTC.

As for this clone: The junction and the germline gene differ at one end; a read error may be behind it. This rearrangement joins TRBV4-1 to TRBJ2-6; TRBD1 is a possible D gene (5 bases). This CDR3 contains 19 residues. CDR1 is MGHRA and CDR2 is YSYEKL in the germline V gene. The CDR3 nucleotides are TGCGCCAGCAGCCAACGACCCCGTACAGGAACCTCTGGGGCCAACGGCCTGACTTTC. This gives the protein CASSQRPRTGTSGANGLTF.

In this sample, this clone turned up once. The chain has TRBV5-1 and TRBJ2-7; 14 positions match TRBD2. Per the germline V gene, CDR1 is SGHRS and CDR2 is YFSETQ. This CDR3 region has 19 residues. Trimming took 0 bases from V and 10 from J; bases not matched to a gene: 18. The CDR3 loop reads CASSLETGVATGTSGGQYF. The CDR3 DNA is TGCGCCAGCAGCTTGGAAACAGGGGTAGCGACCGGGACTAGCGGGGGACAGTACTTC.

The chain uses TRBV5-4 and TRBJ2-3, with 7 nucleotides matching TRBD2. The V gene's germline CDR1 is SGHNT and CDR2 YYREEE (reference sequence). This CDR3 is built from 15 residues. After removal of 4 bases from V and 1 base from J, the junction contained 6 bases not matched to a gene. CDR3 nucleotides: TGTGCCAGCAGCCCACTGGCGGGGGGCACAGATACGCAGTATTTT. Encoded protein: CASSPLAGGTDTQYF.

The chain joins TRBV28 to TRBJ2-4; 7 bases agree with TRBD1. With 7 bases clipped from V and 3 bases from J, the junction kept 3 bases outside the gene matches. The germline V gene has CDR1 MDHEN and CDR2 SYDVKM. This CDR3 is 13 amino acids long. In nucleotides, the CDR3 is TGTGCCAGCAAGGGGGCAGGCAAAAACATTCAGTACTTC. Encoded protein: CASKGAGKNIQYF.

V and J are TRBV6-1 and TRBJ2-7; a weak D match, TRBD1 (5 bases). CDR1 is MNHNS, CDR2 SASEGT, per germline. The length of the CDR3 is 13 residues. V gave up 7 bases and J gave up 2 bases, with 12 bases separating them. This chain's CDR3 is CASKDSWPYEQYF. The CDR3 DNA reads TGTGCCAGCAAAGACAGCTGGCCCTACGAGCAGTACTTC.

The chain is built from TRBV7-2 and TRBJ2-3, with 7 bases aligning to TRBD2. CDR1 is SGHTA, CDR2 FQGNSA, per germline. J was trimmed by 7 bases and V by 5 bases; bases with no gene match: 9. The CDR3 is made up of 14 amino acids. The CDR3 is CASSAALALNTQYF. The CDR3 DNA follows: TGTGCCAGCAGCGCCGCACTAGCGTTAAATACGCAGTATTTT.

The rearrangement joins TRBV7-8 to TRBJ1-5; a weak D match, TRBD1 (6 bases). The CDR3 runs to 15 residues. Trimming removed 3 bases at V and 4 bases at J, with 13 bases between. Germline V lookup: CDR1 SGHVS, CDR2 FQNEAQ. CDR3 nucleotides: TGTGCCAGCAGCTTGTCCGGGACACTGAATCAGCCCCAGCATTTT. This sequence encodes CASSLSGTLNQPQHF.

This rearrangement joins TRBV4-1 to TRBJ1-2, with D maybe TRBD1 (5 bases). This CDR3 is built from 18 residues. Per the germline V gene, CDR1 is MGHRA and CDR2 is YSYEKL. With 7 bases removed from V and 4 bases from J, the gap between germline ends came to 28 bases. CDR3 sequence reads: CASTLNHGTYQKAYGYTF. As DNA, the CDR3 is TGCGCCAGCACCCTAAATCACGGGACTTACCAAAAGGCCTATGGCTACACCTTC.

The chain joins TRBV19 to TRBJ2-7, with 7 bases aligning to TRBD2. The CDR3 contains 15 residues. J gave up 3 bases and V 3 bases, and 8 bases lay outside the gene matches. Per germline, CDR1 LNHDA and CDR2 SQIVND (reference sequence). DNA of the CDR3: TGTGCCAGTAGTATGGTGTGGGCTAGCGGCTACGAGCAGTACTTC. It codes for CASSMVWASGYEQYF.

The CDR3 nucleotides read TGTGCCAGCAGTGACTCAACAGGTATCTCACCCCTCCACTTT. It codes for CASSDSTGISPLHF. The chain recombines TRBV6-4 with TRBJ1-6; D is perhaps TRBD1 (5 bases). V was cut by 0 bases and J by 10 bases, with 10 bases left in between. The CDR3 consists of 14 residues. Germline assignment: CDR1 MRHNA and CDR2 SNTAGT.

This clone was detected a few times. The chain uses TRBV12-5 and TRBJ1-2, with D unclear. The ends were cut back, 6 bases at V and 9 bases at J, with 14 bases in the middle. Germline lookup yields CDR1 LGHNT and CDR2 FRNRAP. This CDR3 is 12 amino acids long. The CDR3 region has the DNA TGTGCTAGTGGGGAGACCCCCGGCAGCTACACCTTC. Translated: CASGETPGSYTF.

The chain's CDR3 is CASSETSARSYNEQFF. The CDR3 DNA reads as TGTGCCAGCAGTGAAACTAGCGCCCGCTCCTACAATGAGCAGTTCTTC. This sequence joins TRBV28 and TRBJ2-1; 7 bases are shared with TRBD2. CDR3 length: 16 amino acids. The V segment lost 5 bases and the J segment 0 bases; nucleotides outside the gene matches: 7. The germline V gene has CDR1 MDHEN and CDR2 SYDVKM.